The source of this TCR beta chain is a study of blood T cells in healthy people across ages. Study-wide results and limits: The percentage of naive T cells correlated strongly with TCR beta diversity.

The study drew donors from healthy Caucasian individuals in Russia aged roughly 6 to 90. The CDR3 contains 14 residues. The V segment lost 7 bases and the J segment 15 bases; nucleotides outside the gene matches: 17. The use of a sample-barcoded 5' primer and a J-beta primer mix characterized a second PCR of about 7 to 12 cycles. Each TCR beta cDNA got a 12-nucleotide random molecular identifier. TCRdb re-called the 5' RACE reads through MiXCR, storing one row per CDR3 protein. The sample contains hundreds of thousands of distinct CDR3 sequences, under 30% of which appear only once. A note on this clonotype: The antigen remains undetermined.

Material: blood. The receptor was isolated from a woman of 80 years or more in good health. V and J are TRBV12-3 or TRBV12-4 and TRBJ2-3, with 9 bases matching TRBD1. This chain's CDR3 is CASTLGQGTDMQYF. The CDR3 DNA sequence: TGTGCCAGCACCCTGGGACAGGGCACAGATATGCAATATTTT.